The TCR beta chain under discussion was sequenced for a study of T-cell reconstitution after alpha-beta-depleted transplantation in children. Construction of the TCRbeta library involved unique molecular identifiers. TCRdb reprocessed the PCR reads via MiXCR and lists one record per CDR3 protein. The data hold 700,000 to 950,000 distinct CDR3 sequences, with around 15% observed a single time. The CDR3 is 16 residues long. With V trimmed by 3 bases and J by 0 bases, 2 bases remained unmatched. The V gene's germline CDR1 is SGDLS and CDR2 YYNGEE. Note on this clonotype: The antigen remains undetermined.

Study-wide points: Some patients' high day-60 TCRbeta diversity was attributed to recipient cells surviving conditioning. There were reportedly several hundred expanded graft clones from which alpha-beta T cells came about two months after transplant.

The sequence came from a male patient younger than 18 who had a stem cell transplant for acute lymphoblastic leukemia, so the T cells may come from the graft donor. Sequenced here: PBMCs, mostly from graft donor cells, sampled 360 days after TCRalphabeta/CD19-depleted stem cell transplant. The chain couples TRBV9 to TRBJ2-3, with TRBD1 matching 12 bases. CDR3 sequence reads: CASSAGQGASTDTQYF. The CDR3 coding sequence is TGTGCCAGCAGCGCGGGACAGGGGGCGAGCACAGATACGCAGTATTTT.